These T cell receptor beta chains were read from a single sample in a study of blood T cells in healthy people across ages. TCRdb re-analysed the 5' RACE reads in MiXCR, keeping a single row per CDR3 protein. The table shows over a million distinct CDR3 sequences, with around 45% occurring only once. Input material: blood. Source of these receptors: a woman aged 60-75 years in good health. CDR3s include the opening cysteine and the closing phenylalanine or tryptophan. The D gene is left open where the match is weak. The size entry is marked missing in some rows and otherwise reads once, few, many or a size class.

abundance: once
v_gene: TRBV18
j_gene: TRBJ2-7
d_gene: TRBD2
CDR3nt: TGTGCCAGCTCACCCGCCGGACTAGCGGGTTACTACGAGCAGTACTTC
CDR3aa: CASSPAGLAGYYEQYF

abundance: .
v_gene: TRBV15
j_gene: TRBJ2-1
d_gene: .
CDR3nt: TGTGCCACCAGCTACTATCCAGGGGAGCAGTTCTTC
CDR3aa: CATSYYPGEQFF

abundance: .
v_gene: TRBV10-3
j_gene: TRBJ2-6
d_gene: .
CDR3nt: TGTGCCATCAGTCCGGACTCTGGGGCCAACGTCCTGACTTTC
CDR3aa: CAISPDSGANVLTF

abundance: many
v_gene: TRBV12-3/TRBV12-4
j_gene: TRBJ2-5
d_gene: TRBD2
CDR3nt: TGTGCCAGCAGCTTGGGACTAGAAGAGACCCAGTACTTC
CDR3aa: CASSLGLEETQYF

abundance: few
v_gene: TRBV5-1
j_gene: TRBJ2-3
d_gene: .
CDR3nt: TGCGCCAGCAGCCGCCGAGACACAGATACGCAGTATTTT
CDR3aa: CASSRRDTDTQYF

abundance: .
v_gene: TRBV7-9
j_gene: TRBJ2-7
d_gene: TRBD1
CDR3nt: TGTGCCAGCAGCTTGGCCGGGACAGGGGGCAGATCCTACGAGCAGTACTTC
CDR3aa: CASSLAGTGGRSYEQYF

abundance: .
v_gene: TRBV20-1
j_gene: TRBJ2-7
d_gene: TRBD2
CDR3nt: TGCAGTGTCCCGGGACTAGCGGGAGGGCCAAGGTACGAGCAGTACTTC
CDR3aa: CSVPGLAGGPRYEQYF

abundance: .
v_gene: TRBV7-9
j_gene: TRBJ2-1
d_gene: TRBD2
CDR3nt: TGTGCCAGCAGCAGCCTGACTAGCGGATCCGGCGGGGAGCAGTTCTTC
CDR3aa: CASSSLTSGSGGEQFF

abundance: many
v_gene: TRBV7-2
j_gene: TRBJ2-6
d_gene: .
CDR3nt: TGTGCCAGCAGCTTAGGAGGAGGATCTGGGGCCAACGTCCTGACTTTC
CDR3aa: CASSLGGGSGANVLTF

abundance: .
v_gene: TRBV2
j_gene: TRBJ1-2
d_gene: .
CDR3nt: TGTGCCAGCAGTGAAGGACCCCAGTATGGCTACACCTTC
CDR3aa: CASSEGPQYGYTF

abundance: .
v_gene: TRBV10-2
j_gene: TRBJ2-7
d_gene: .
CDR3nt: TGCGCCAGCAGTGAGTTCCTCCCAACCTACGAGCAGTACTTC
CDR3aa: CASSEFLPTYEQYF

abundance: few
v_gene: TRBV28
j_gene: TRBJ2-7
d_gene: .
CDR3nt: TGTGCCAGCAGCCCGGGTGTCAACGAGCAGTACTTC
CDR3aa: CASSPGVNEQYF

abundance: .
v_gene: TRBV20-1
j_gene: TRBJ2-1
d_gene: TRBD2
CDR3nt: TGCAGTGCCCTCCCGGGGGGTGGCTCCTACAATGAGCAGTTCTTC
CDR3aa: CSALPGGGSYNEQFF

abundance: .
v_gene: TRBV6-5
j_gene: TRBJ1-6
d_gene: .
CDR3nt: TGTGCCAGCAGTTACATGATATCTAATTCACCCCTCCACTTT
CDR3aa: CASSYMISNSPLHF

abundance: .
v_gene: TRBV7-9
j_gene: TRBJ2-1
d_gene: TRBD2
CDR3nt: TGTGCCAGCAGCCCCTACGGGACTATTCACAATGAGCAGTTCTTC
CDR3aa: CASSPYGTIHNEQFF

abundance: few
v_gene: TRBV29-1
j_gene: TRBJ2-7
d_gene: .
CDR3nt: TGCAGCGTTGTTTACTACGAGCAGTACTTC
CDR3aa: CSVVYYEQYF

abundance: .
v_gene: TRBV20-1
j_gene: TRBJ2-5
d_gene: TRBD2
CDR3nt: TGCAGTGCGGAAGCCTCTGTTGGTATGTCACGGGAGGGCCAAGTCGAAGAGACCCAGTACTTC
CDR3aa: CSAEASVGMSREGQVEETQYF

abundance: few
v_gene: TRBV28
j_gene: TRBJ2-1
d_gene: TRBD2
CDR3nt: TGTGCCAGCAGCCCTCCGGGACTAGTGAATGAGCAGTTCTTC
CDR3aa: CASSPPGLVNEQFF

abundance: few
v_gene: TRBV29-1
j_gene: TRBJ2-1
d_gene: TRBD2
CDR3nt: TGCAGCGTTAATACAGGGGGACTAGCGGAGCGGTCCTACAATGAGCAGTTCTTC
CDR3aa: CSVNTGGLAERSYNEQFF

abundance: .
v_gene: TRBV12-3/TRBV12-4
j_gene: TRBJ2-5
d_gene: .
CDR3nt: TGTGCCACCAGCCGGGTCCTTAATGAGGAGACCCAGTACTTC
CDR3aa: CATSRVLNEETQYF

abundance: .
v_gene: TRBV5-6
j_gene: TRBJ2-1
d_gene: TRBD1
CDR3nt: TGTGCCAGCAGCTCGACAGGGGGCTGGGATAGCGAGCAGTTCTTC
CDR3aa: CASSSTGGWDSEQFF

abundance: few
v_gene: TRBV30
j_gene: TRBJ2-4
d_gene: .
CDR3nt: TGTGCCTGGGCGACCGGGAGCAGTAACATTCAGTACTTC
CDR3aa: CAWATGSSNIQYF

abundance: .
v_gene: TRBV28
j_gene: TRBJ1-1
d_gene: .
CDR3nt: TGTGCCAGCAGTTGGGCACCCTCTGAAGCTTTCTTT
CDR3aa: CASSWAPSEAFF

abundance: few
v_gene: TRBV11-3
j_gene: TRBJ2-1
d_gene: .
CDR3nt: TGTGCCAGCAGCTCGACCCCCGGAGCAGTTCTCAATGAGCAGTTCTTC
CDR3aa: CASSSTPGAVLNEQFF

abundance: .
v_gene: TRBV27
j_gene: TRBJ2-5
d_gene: TRBD2
CDR3nt: TGTGCCAGCAGCCTCGGGCGCGGGAGAAAAGAGACCCAGTACTTC
CDR3aa: CASSLGRGRKETQYF

abundance: .
v_gene: TRBV5-1
j_gene: TRBJ1-6
d_gene: .
CDR3nt: TGCGCCAGCAGCTTCACTACCGGGACCCATGGCGGGAATTCACCCCTCCACTTT
CDR3aa: CASSFTTGTHGGNSPLHF

abundance: few
v_gene: TRBV6-5
j_gene: TRBJ1-2
d_gene: .
CDR3nt: TGTGCCAGCAGACGCTCCGGGAGGCAGGCGATGGGCGGCTACACCTTC
CDR3aa: CASRRSGRQAMGGYTF

abundance: .
v_gene: TRBV18
j_gene: TRBJ2-7
d_gene: .
CDR3nt: TGTGCCAGCTCACCGTCGCGTTCTCAATCGTACGAGCAGTACTTC
CDR3aa: CASSPSRSQSYEQYF

abundance: few
v_gene: TRBV19
j_gene: TRBJ2-1
d_gene: .
CDR3nt: TGTGCCAGTAGTACCCAAGGGGGGACTATCGGTGAGCAGTTCTTC
CDR3aa: CASSTQGGTIGEQFF

abundance: few
v_gene: TRBV12-3/TRBV12-4
j_gene: TRBJ2-7
d_gene: TRBD2
CDR3nt: TGTGCCAGCAGTTTAATAGTCGGGGGGGAGTCCTACGAGCAGTACTTC
CDR3aa: CASSLIVGGESYEQYF

abundance: few
v_gene: TRBV25-1
j_gene: TRBJ2-1
d_gene: TRBD2
CDR3nt: TGTGCCAGCAGTCCGGGACTAGCGGGAGCTCTGGTGCAGTTCTTC
CDR3aa: CASSPGLAGALVQFF

abundance: .
v_gene: TRBV12-3/TRBV12-4
j_gene: TRBJ2-7
d_gene: .
CDR3nt: TGTGCCAGCAGACTTACAGGGTTCTACGAGCAGTACTTC
CDR3aa: CASRLTGFYEQYF